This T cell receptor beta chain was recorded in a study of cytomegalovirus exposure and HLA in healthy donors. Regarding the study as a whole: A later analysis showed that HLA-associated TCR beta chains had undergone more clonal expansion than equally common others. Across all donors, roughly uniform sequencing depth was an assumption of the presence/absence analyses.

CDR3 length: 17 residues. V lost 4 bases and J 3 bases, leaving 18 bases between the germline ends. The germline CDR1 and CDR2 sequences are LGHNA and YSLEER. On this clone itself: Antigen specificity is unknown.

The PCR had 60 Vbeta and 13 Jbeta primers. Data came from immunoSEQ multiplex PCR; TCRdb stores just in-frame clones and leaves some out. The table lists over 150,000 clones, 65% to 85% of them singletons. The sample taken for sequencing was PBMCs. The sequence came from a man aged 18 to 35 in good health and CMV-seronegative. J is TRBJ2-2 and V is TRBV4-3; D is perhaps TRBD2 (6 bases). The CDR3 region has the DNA TGCGCCAGCAGCCCCCTTGTTGGTAGCGGTCACACCGGGGAGCTGTTTTTT. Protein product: CASSPLVGSGHTGELFF.